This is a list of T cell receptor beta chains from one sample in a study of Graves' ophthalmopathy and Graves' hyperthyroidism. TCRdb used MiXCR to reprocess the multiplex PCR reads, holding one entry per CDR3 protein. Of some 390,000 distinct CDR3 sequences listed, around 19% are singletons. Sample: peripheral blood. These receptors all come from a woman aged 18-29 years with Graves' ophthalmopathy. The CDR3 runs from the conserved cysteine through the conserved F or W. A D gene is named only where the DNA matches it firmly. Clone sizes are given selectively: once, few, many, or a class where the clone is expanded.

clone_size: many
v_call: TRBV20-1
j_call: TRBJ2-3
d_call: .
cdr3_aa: CSARLDTQYF
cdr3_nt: TGCAGTGCTAGATTAGATACGCAGTATTTT

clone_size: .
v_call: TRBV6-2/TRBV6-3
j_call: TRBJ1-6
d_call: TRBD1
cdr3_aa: CASRRTWDSYSPLHF
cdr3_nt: TGTGCCAGCAGGCGTACCTGGGACAGCTATTCACCCCTCCACTTT

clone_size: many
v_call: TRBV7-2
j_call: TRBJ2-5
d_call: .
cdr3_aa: CASSKSDQETQYF
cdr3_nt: TGTGCCAGCAGCAAAAGCGATCAAGAGACCCAGTACTTC

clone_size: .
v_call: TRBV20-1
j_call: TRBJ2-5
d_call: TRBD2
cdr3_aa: CSASGLAGGSTETQYF
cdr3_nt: TGCAGTGCTAGTGGGCTAGCGGGAGGGTCTACGGAGACCCAGTACTTC

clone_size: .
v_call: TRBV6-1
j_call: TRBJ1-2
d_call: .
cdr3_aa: CASTTLGSSYGYTF
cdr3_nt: TGTGCCAGCACCACCCTGGGTAGTTCATATGGCTACACCTTC

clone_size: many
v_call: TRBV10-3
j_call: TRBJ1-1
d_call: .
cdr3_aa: CAISENTEAFF
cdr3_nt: TGTGCCATCAGTGAGAACACTGAAGCTTTCTTT

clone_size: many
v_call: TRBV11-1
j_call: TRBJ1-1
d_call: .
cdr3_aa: CASSLIERTEAFF
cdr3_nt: TGTGCCAGCAGCTTAATAGAAAGGACTGAAGCTTTCTTT

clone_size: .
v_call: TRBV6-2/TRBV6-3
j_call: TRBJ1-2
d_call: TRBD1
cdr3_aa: CASSYSIPGQGNGYTF
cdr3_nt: TGTGCCAGCAGTTACTCGATCCCAGGACAGGGGAATGGCTACACCTTC

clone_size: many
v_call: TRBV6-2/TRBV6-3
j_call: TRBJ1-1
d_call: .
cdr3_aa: CASSYERGTMNTEAFF
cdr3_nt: TGTGCCAGCAGTTATGAGCGGGGGACCATGAACACTGAAGCTTTCTTT

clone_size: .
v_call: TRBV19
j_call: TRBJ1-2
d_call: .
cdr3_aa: CASSMGDGGFGYGYTF
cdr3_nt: TGTGCCAGTAGTATGGGGGACGGGGGTTTCGGCTATGGCTACACCTTC

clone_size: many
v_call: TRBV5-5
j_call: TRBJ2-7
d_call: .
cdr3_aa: CASSLSVLSTAYEQYF
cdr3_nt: TGTGCCAGCAGCTTGTCCGTTCTATCTACCGCCTACGAGCAGTACTTC

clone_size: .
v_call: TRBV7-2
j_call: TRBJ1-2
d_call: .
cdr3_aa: CASSLVTAQGYTF
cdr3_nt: TGTGCCAGCAGCTTAGTGACAGCCCAGGGCTACACCTTC

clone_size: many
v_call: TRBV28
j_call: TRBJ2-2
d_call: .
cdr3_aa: CASNPARLNTGELFF
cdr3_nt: TGTGCCAGCAATCCGGCCCGTCTGAACACCGGGGAGCTGTTTTTT

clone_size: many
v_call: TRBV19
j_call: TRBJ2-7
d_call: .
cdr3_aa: CASSMGGLGAYEQYF
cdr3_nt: TGTGCCAGTAGTATGGGTGGACTTGGAGCCTACGAGCAGTACTTC

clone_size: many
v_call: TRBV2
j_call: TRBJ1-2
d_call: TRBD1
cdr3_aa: CASKRLTGDYGYTF
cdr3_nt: TGTGCCAGCAAACGACTGACAGGGGACTATGGCTACACCTTC

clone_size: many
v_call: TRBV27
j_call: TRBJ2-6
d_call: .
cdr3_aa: CASSLLGLSGANVLTF
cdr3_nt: TGTGCCAGCAGTTTATTGGGCCTCTCTGGGGCCAACGTCCTGACTTTC

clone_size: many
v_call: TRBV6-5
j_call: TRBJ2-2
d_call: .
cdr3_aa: CASSYSVGAGGELFF
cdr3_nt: TGTGCCAGCAGTTACTCGGTGGGAGCGGGCGGGGAGCTGTTTTTT

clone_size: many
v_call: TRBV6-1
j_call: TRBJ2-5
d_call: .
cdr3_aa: CASSDLGRETQYF
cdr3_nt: TGTGCCAGCAGTGACTTGGGTCGGGAGACCCAGTACTTC

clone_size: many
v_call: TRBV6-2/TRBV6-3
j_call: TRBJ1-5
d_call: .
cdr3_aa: CASSYRVQPQHF
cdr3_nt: TGTGCCAGCAGTTACAGGGTTCAGCCCCAGCATTTT

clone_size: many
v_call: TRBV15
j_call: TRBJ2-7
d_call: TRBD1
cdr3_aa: CATRGHGTASYEQYF
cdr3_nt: TGTGCCACCAGAGGTCACGGGACAGCCTCCTACGAGCAGTACTTC

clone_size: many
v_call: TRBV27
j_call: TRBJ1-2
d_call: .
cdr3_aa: CASSLGGAHYGYTF
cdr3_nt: TGTGCCAGCAGTTTAGGGGGGGCCCACTATGGCTACACCTTC

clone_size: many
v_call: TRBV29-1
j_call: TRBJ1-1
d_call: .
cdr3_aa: CSVEGVRTEAFF
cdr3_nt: TGCAGCGTTGAAGGTGTTCGCACTGAAGCTTTCTTT

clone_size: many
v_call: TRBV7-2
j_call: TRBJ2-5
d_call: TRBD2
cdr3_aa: CVSSLSLAGRETQYF
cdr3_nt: TGTGTCAGCAGCTTATCCCTAGCGGGCCGAGAGACCCAGTACTTC

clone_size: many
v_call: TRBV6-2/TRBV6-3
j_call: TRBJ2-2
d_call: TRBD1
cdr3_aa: CASSYRTGGLAGELFF
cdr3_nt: TGTGCCAGCAGTTACAGAACAGGGGGTCTCGCCGGGGAGCTGTTTTTT

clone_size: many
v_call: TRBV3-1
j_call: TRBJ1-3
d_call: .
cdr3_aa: CASSQVSLNSGNTIYF
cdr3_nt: TGTGCCAGCAGCCAAGTCTCTCTCAACTCTGGAAACACCATATATTTT

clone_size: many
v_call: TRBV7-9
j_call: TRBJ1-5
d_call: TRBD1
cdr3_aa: CASSSTGASQPQHF
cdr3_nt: TGTGCCAGCAGCTCCACAGGGGCTAGTCAGCCCCAGCATTTT

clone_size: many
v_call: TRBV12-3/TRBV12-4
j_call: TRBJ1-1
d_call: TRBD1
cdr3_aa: CASRDRSMNTEAFF
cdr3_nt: TGTGCCAGCAGGGACAGGAGCATGAACACTGAAGCTTTCTTT

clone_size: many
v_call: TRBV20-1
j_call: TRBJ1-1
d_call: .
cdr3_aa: CSARDSPFRGGGTEAFF
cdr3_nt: TGCAGTGCTAGGGACTCCCCATTTCGTGGAGGGGGGACTGAAGCTTTCTTT

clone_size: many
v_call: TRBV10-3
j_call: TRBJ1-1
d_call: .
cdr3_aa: CAISEIQGRTEAFF
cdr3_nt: TGTGCCATCAGTGAGATACAGGGTAGGACTGAAGCTTTCTTT

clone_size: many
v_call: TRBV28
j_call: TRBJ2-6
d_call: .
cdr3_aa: CASSLRDSGANVLTF
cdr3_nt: TGTGCCAGCAGTCTCCGGGACTCTGGGGCCAACGTCCTGACTTTC

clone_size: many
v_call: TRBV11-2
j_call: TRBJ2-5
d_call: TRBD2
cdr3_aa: CASSPGTSGVQETQYF
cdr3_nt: TGTGCCAGCAGCCCCGGGACTAGCGGGGTGCAAGAGACCCAGTACTTC

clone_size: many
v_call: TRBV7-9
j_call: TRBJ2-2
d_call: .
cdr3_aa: CASPRHSANTGELFF
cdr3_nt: TGTGCCAGCCCCAGACACAGCGCGAACACCGGGGAGCTGTTTTTT

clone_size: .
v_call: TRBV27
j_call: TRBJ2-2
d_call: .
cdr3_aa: CASHVEGPSPGELFF
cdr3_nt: TGTGCCAGCCACGTGGAAGGTCCTTCCCCCGGGGAGCTGTTTTTT

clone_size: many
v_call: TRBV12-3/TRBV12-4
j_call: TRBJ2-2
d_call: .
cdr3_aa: CASSFQGGGTGELFF
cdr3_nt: TGTGCCAGCAGTTTTCAGGGGGGAGGGACCGGGGAGCTGTTTTTT

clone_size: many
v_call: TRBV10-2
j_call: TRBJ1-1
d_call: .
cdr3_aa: CAGLMDGDTEAFF
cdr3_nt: TGCGCCGGCCTCATGGACGGAGACACTGAAGCTTTCTTT

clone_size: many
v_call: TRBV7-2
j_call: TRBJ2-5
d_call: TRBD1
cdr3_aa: CASSPTGEETQYF
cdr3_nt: TGTGCCAGCAGCCCTACAGGGGAAGAGACCCAGTACTTC

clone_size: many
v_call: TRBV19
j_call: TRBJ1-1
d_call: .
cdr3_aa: CASKEGLWGKNTEAFF
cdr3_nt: TGTGCCAGTAAGGAGGGACTCTGGGGAAAGAACACTGAAGCTTTCTTT

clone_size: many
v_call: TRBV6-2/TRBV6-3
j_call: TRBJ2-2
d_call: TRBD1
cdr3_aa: CASGRQGAKPNTGELFF
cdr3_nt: TGTGCCAGCGGAAGACAGGGGGCAAAGCCGAACACCGGGGAGCTGTTTTTT

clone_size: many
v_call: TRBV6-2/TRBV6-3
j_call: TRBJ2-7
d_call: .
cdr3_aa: CASSYKHSYEQYF
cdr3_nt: TGTGCCAGCAGTTATAAACACAGCTACGAGCAGTACTTC

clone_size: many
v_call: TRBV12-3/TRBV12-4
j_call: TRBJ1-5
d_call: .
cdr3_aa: CASSLFGSRPQPQHF
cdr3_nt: TGTGCCAGCAGTTTATTTGGTTCGCGTCCTCAGCCCCAGCATTTT

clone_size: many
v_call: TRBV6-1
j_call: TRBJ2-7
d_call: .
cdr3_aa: CAVKETGSYEQYF
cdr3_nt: TGTGCCGTCAAAGAGACAGGCTCCTACGAGCAGTACTTC

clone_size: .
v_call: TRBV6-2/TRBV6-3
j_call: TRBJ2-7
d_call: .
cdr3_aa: CASSLGSEGHEQYF
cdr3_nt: TGTGCCAGCAGCCTCGGATCGGAGGGGCACGAGCAGTACTTC

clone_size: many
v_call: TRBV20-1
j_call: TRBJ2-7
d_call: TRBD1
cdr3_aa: CSARVSWAGGEQYF
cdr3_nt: TGCAGTGCTAGAGTATCCTGGGCAGGGGGCGAGCAGTACTTC

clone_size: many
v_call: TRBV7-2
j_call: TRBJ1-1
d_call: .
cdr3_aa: CASIAVGVSNTEAFF
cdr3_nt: TGTGCCAGCATCGCGGTAGGGGTCTCGAACACTGAAGCTTTCTTT

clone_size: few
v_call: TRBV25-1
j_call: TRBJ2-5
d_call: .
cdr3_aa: CASRDIQETQYF
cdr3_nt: TGTGCCAGCAGGGATATCCAAGAGACCCAGTACTTC

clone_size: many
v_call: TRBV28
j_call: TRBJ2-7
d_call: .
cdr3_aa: CASSRKPRNYEQYF
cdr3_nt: TGTGCCAGCAGTCGGAAGCCCCGGAACTACGAGCAGTACTTC

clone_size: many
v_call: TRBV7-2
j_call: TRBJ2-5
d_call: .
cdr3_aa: CASSLDPGQGWETQYF
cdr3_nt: TGTGCCAGCAGCTTAGATCCGGGGCAGGGTTGGGAGACCCAGTACTTC

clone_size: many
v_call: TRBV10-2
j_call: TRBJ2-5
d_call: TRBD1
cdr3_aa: CASSTGLAKETQYF
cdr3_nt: TGCGCCAGCTCGACAGGGTTGGCTAAAGAGACCCAGTACTTC

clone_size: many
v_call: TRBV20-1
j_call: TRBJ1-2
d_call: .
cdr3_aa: CSASRTGHYGYTF
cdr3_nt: TGCAGTGCTTCAAGGACCGGCCACTATGGCTACACCTTC

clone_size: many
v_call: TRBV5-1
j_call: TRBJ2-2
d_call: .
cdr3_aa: CASSLEQNTGELFF
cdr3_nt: TGCGCCAGCAGCTTGGAACAGAATACCGGGGAGCTGTTTTTT

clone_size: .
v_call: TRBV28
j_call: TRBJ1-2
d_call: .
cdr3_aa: CASSSTFYGYTF
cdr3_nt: TGTGCCAGCAGTTCCACCTTCTATGGCTACACCTTC

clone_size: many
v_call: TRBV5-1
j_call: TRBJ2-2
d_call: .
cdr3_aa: CASRPTGANTGELFF
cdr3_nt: TGCGCCAGCAGGCCGACAGGAGCGAACACCGGGGAGCTGTTTTTT

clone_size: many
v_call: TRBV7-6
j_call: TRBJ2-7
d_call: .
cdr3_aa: CASSFAGAREQYF
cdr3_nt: TGTGCCAGCAGCTTTGCAGGGGCGAGGGAGCAGTACTTC

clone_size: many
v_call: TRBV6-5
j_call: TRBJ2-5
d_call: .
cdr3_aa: CASSSQGRTQYF
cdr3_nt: TGTGCCAGCAGTTCACAGGGAAGGACCCAGTACTTC